Reported below is one T cell receptor (beta chain). V lost 4 bases to trimming and J lost 0 bases, with 18 bases between them. The germline CDR1 and CDR2 sequences are LGHDT and YNNKEL (reference sequence). The CDR3 has 17 residues. These data belong to a study of blood T cell repertoires in COVID-19. Study-level background: Some COVID-19 samples were acute and others convalescent; all came from the United States, Italy and Spain. In each case, the material was cDNA or gDNA derived from T cells, B-cell-depleted T cells, or PBMCs.

Some clones are missing from TCRdb's copy, which holds only in-frame ones; the method was immunoSEQ multiplex PCR. The repertoire consists of 200,000 to 250,000 clones, with 80% to 90% occurring once and the leading ten covering 2% to 2.5%. The sequencing input was peripheral blood. The TCR sequence derives from a man aged 25 to 40 who had recovered from COVID-19. The chain is built from TRBV3-1 (or the pseudogene TRBV3-2) and TRBJ1-1; no firm D call. CDR3 nucleotides: TGTGCCAGCAGCCCGCTCACAAGGAGGTTGATGAACACTGAAGCTTTCTTT. Its protein is CASSPLTRRLMNTEAFF.